Below are 10 T cell receptor beta chains sequenced from a single sample in a study of tumor-infiltrating lymphocytes in primary liver carcinoma. Each 20-30 mg portion of unsorted bulk tissue served as the source for co-extraction of RNA and DNA. Total RNA amounting to roughly 450 ng was the source from which TCR beta cDNA was made with a constant-region primer. TCR beta libraries came from three nested multiplex PCR rounds using slightly modified ARM-PCR. TRBV1-TRBV30 forward primers paired with a C-beta reverse primer drove the first two PCR rounds, approximately 11 cycles each. TCRdb analysed the multiplex PCR reads with MiXCR anew, one entry per CDR3 protein. The sample has some 180,000 distinct CDR3 sequences; about 82% are singletons. Input material: tumor tissue from primary liver carcinoma. These receptors were obtained from a man aged 40-49 years with primary liver carcinoma and hepatitis B virus infection.

For this clonotype: One end of the junction varies from germline; a read error may be responsible. The V gene is TRBV6-2 or TRBV6-3, the J gene TRBJ1-2, with D unresolved. This CDR3 comprises 16 residues. The germline gives CDR1 MNHEY, CDR2 SVGEGT. CDR3 amino acids: CASSYPGVRSGVGYIF. The CDR3 nucleotides are TGTGCCAGCAGTTACCCCGGAGTGCGCTCCGGAGTTGGCTACATCTTC.

Details on this clonotype: One base away lies a much larger clone, so this may be a sequencing read error. The V gene is TRBV5-1, the J gene TRBJ2-1, with D possibly TRBD2 on 6 matching bases. This CDR3 is built from 14 residues. Germline-derived CDR1 and CDR2 are SGHRS and YFSETQ. The CDR3 DNA sequence: TGCGCCAGCAGCTCCTCCGGGACTCACAATGATCAGTTCTTC. Translating gives CASSSSGTHNDQFF.

This chain uses TRBV29-1 with TRBJ2-1; TRBD2 agrees at 14 bases. The CDR3 extends over 14 amino acids. Germline lookup yields CDR1 SQVTM and CDR2 ANQGSEA. The CDR3 loop reads CCIGTSGSYNEQFF. DNA for the CDR3: TGCTGCATTGGGACTAGCGGGAGCTACAATGAGCAGTTCTTC.

This clonotype was observed a single time. The gene calls are TRBV11-2 and TRBJ2-3, with TRBD2 matching 7 bases. The CDR3 loop spans 16 amino acids. Germline V gene data show CDR1 as SGHAT and CDR2 as FQNNGV. Losses at the gene ends were 7 bases for V and 6 bases for J; bases not matched to a gene: 16. The CDR3 protein is CASNSPGLPGVDTQYF. The CDR3 DNA follows: TGTGCCAGCAACTCCCCGGGACTACCGGGAGTTGATACGCAGTATTTT.

This clonotype appeared a few times. At one of its ends the junction is not consistent with the germline gene, which may arise from a read error. The J gene is TRBJ1-6, the V gene TRBV11-1; the D gene is possibly TRBD1 (5 bases). Germline lookup yields CDR1 SGHAT and CDR2 FQDESV (reference sequence). CDR3 length: 13 residues. CDR3 coding DNA: TGTATCAGCGGCCGGACACTGGTTTCACCCCCCCACTTT. This encodes CISGRTLVSPPHF.

This clonotype was detected a few times. The chain uses TRBV24-1 and TRBJ2-2, with 9 bases matching TRBD1. The trim removed 5 bases at V and 14 bases at J, leaving 11 bases unmatched. The CDR3 has 14 residues. Germline loops: CDR1 KGHDR, CDR2 SFDVKD. The CDR3 DNA sequence: TGTGCCACCAGTGCTCAGGGACAGGGTTCGGAACTGTTTTTT. Translating gives CATSAQGQGSELFF.

As to this clonotype: The CDR3 ends on some other residue instead of the conserved phenylalanine or tryptophan, so this is likely a read error. The genes are TRBV28 and TRBJ2-7; D is unclear. V was clipped by 0 bases and J by 6 bases, with 15 bases between them. The CDR3 loop spans 15 amino acids. Per germline, CDR1 MDHEN and CDR2 SYDVKM. The CDR3 loop reads CASSLWGVNMVEQYS. The CDR3 nucleotides read TGTGCCAGCAGTTTATGGGGCGTGAACATGGTCGAGCAGTACTCC.

The chain combines TRBV29-1 with TRBJ2-3, with 7 nucleotides matching TRBD2. V shed 7 bases, J shed 14 bases, and the junction held 27 bases outside the gene matches. Germline lookup yields CDR1 SQVTM and CDR2 ANQGSEA. This CDR3 is built from 16 residues. CDR3 protein: CSGGTGDETSTDRRYF. Written as DNA, the CDR3 is TGCAGCGGCGGGACGGGGGACGAGACTAGCACAGATAGGCGGTATTTT.

This rearrangement joins TRBV6-2 or TRBV6-3 to TRBJ2-7; 9 bases map to TRBD1. Trimming removed 6 bases from V and 5 bases from J; junction bases left unmatched: 8. Germline assignment: CDR1 MNHEY and CDR2 SVGEGT. The CDR3 has 14 residues. The CDR3 coding sequence is TGTGCCAGCAGCTTGTGGGACAGGGCCCACGAGCAGTACTTC. Translation gives CASSLWDRAHEQYF.

The rearrangement uses TRBV29-1 and TRBJ2-1; D remains ambiguous. Per germline, CDR1 SQVTM and CDR2 ANQGSEA. The CDR3 consists of 12 residues. Trimming removed 8 bases at V and 9 bases at J, with 17 bases between. The CDR3 reads CSIMSILSEQFF. In nucleotides, the CDR3 is TGCAGCATTATGAGTATTCTTAGTGAGCAGTTCTTC.